This T cell receptor (beta chain) was recovered during a study of memory CD4+ T cells and cytomegalovirus serostatus. Findings and caveats of the study: Each of approximately 63 CMV-associated TCRbeta sequences occurred in one to five individuals.

With respect to this clone: Its specificity is unknown.

CDR1 and CDR2 (germline): SGHNT, YENEEA. This CDR3 has 14 amino acids. Trimming took 5 bases from V and 4 from J; bases not matched to a gene: 4. The sort gate was single viable CD3+CD4+CD8-CD45RO+ cells for memory CD4+ T cells. Positive selection with CD4 microbeads enriched total CD4+ T cells. Sequencing used immunoSEQ multiplex PCR; TCRdb keeps in-frame clones, though not all of them. Among tens of thousands of clones listed, roughly 77% were seen once. What was sequenced was memory CD4+ T cells from blood. The V gene is TRBV11-3, the J gene TRBJ2-1, with 8 bases that match TRBD2. This receptor was identified in an adult in good health and CMV-seropositive. The CDR3 DNA is TGTGCCAGCAGCCCTAGCGGGTTTTACAATGAGCAGTTCTTC. It is translated as CASSPSGFYNEQFF.